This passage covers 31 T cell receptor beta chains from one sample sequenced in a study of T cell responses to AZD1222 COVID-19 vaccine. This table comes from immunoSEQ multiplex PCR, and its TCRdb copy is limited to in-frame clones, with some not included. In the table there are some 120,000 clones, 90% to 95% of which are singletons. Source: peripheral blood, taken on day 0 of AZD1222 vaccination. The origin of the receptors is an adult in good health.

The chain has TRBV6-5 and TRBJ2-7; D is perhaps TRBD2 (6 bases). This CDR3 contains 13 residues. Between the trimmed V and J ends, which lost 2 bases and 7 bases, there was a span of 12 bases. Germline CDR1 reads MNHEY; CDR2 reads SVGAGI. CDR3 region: CASSYGGAREQYF. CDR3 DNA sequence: TGTGCCAGCAGTTACGGCGGGGCGCGGGAGCAGTACTTC.

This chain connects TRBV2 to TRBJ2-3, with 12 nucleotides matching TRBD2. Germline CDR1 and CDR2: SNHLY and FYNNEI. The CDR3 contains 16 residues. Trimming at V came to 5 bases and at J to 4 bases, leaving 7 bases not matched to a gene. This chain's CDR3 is CASSPRLAGEADTQYF. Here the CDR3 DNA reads TGTGCCAGCAGTCCCCGACTAGCGGGAGAAGCAGATACGCAGTATTTT.

The CDR3 DNA is TGTGCCAGCAGCTTGGGCGCGGGAGCCCGTTGGGAGCAGTACTTC. This translates into CASSLGAGARWEQYF. V usage is TRBV5-5 and J usage is TRBJ2-7; 7 nucleotides align to TRBD2. The germline V gene has CDR1 SGHKS and CDR2 YYEKEE (reference sequence). This CDR3 has 15 amino acids. V was clipped by 0 bases and J by 7 bases; unmatched bases: 10.

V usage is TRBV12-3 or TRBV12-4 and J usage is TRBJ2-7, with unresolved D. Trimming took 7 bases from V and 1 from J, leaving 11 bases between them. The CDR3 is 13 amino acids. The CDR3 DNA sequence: TGTGCCAGCAAGGAAGCTGGTTCCTACGAGCAGTACTTC. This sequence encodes CASKEAGSYEQYF.

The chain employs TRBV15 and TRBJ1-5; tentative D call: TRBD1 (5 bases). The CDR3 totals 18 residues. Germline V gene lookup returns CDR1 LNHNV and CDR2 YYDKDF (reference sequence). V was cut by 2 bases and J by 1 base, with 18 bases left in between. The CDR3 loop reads CATSRKSGKRGSNQPQHF. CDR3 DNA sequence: TGTGCCACCAGCAGAAAGTCAGGGAAGAGGGGAAGCAATCAGCCCCAGCATTTT.

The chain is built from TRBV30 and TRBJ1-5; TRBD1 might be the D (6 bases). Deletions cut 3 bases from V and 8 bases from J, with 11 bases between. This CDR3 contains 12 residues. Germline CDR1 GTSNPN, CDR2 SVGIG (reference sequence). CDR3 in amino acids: CAWSPRGEPQHF. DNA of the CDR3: TGTGCCTGGAGCCCTAGGGGGGAGCCCCAGCATTTT.

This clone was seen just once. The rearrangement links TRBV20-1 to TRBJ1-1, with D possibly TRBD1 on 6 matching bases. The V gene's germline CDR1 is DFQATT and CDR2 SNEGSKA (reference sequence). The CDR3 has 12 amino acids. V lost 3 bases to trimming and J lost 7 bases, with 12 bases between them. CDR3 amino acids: CSASLQGIEAFF. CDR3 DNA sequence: TGCAGTGCTAGTTTACAGGGAATTGAAGCTTTCTTT.

The chain's CDR3 is CASSLTAVQPQHF. CDR3 nucleotides: TGTGCCAGCTCACTCACGGCGGTCCAGCCCCAGCATTTT. This rearrangement joins TRBV18 to TRBJ1-5; D unresolved. Trimming took off 4 bases at V and 7 bases at J, with 11 bases between the two ends. Germline values: CDR1 KGHSH, CDR2 LQKENI. The CDR3 extends over 13 amino acids.

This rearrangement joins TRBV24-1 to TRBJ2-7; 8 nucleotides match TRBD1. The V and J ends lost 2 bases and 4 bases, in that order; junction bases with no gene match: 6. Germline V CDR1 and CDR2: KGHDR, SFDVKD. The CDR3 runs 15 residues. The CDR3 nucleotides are TGTGCCACCAGTGATTCCGGGACAGGTGATTACGAGCAGTACTTC. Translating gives CATSDSGTGDYEQYF.

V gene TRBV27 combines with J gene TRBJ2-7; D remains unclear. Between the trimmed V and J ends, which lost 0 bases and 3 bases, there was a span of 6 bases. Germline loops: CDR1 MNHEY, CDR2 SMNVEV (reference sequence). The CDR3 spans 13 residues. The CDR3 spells CASSLSGYYEQYF. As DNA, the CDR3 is TGTGCCAGCAGTTTATCAGGGTACTACGAGCAGTACTTC.

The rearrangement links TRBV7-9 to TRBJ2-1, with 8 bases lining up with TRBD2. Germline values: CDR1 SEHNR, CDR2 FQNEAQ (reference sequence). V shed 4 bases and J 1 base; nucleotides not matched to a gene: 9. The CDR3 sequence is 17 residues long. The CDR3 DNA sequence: TGTGCCAGCAGCTGGGGCAGCGGGAGAGGGTCCTACAATGAGCAGTTCTTC. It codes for CASSWGSGRGSYNEQFF.

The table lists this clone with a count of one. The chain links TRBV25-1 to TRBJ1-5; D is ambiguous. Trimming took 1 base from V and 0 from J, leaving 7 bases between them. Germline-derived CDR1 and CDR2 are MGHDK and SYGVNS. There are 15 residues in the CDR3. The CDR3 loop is CASSEWESSNQPQHF. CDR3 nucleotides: TGTGCCAGCAGTGAATGGGAGTCTAGCAATCAGCCCCAGCATTTT.

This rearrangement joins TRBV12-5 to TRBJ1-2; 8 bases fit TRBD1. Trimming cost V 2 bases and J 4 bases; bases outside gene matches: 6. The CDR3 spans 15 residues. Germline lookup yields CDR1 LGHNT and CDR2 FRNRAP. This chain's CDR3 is CASGLSRTGTYGYTF. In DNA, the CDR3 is TGTGCTAGTGGTTTGTCACGGACAGGGACCTATGGCTACACCTTC. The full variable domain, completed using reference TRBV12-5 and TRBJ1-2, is DARVTQTPRHKVTEMGQEVTMRCQPILGHNTVFWYRQTMMQGLELLAYFRNRAPLDDSGMPKDRFSAEMPDATLATLKIQPSEPRDSAVYFCASGLSRTGTYGYTFGSGTRLTVV.

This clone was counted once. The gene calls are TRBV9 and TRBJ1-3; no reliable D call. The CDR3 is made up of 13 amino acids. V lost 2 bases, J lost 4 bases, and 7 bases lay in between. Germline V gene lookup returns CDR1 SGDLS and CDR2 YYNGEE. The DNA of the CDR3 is TGTGCCAGCAGCGTGGCCCTGGGAAACACCATATATTTT. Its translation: CASSVALGNTIYF.

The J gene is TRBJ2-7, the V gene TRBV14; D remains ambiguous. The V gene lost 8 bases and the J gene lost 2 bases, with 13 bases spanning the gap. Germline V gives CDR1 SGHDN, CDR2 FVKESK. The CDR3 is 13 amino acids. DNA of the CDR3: TGTGCCAGCCAAGACTGGGCGGCCTACGAGCAGTACTTC. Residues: CASQDWAAYEQYF.

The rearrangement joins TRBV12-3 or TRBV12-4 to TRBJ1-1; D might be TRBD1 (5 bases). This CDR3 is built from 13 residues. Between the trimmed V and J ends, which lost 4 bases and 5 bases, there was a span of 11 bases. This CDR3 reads CASSYSGLTEAFF. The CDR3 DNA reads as TGTGCCAGCAGTTACTCAGGGTTGACTGAAGCTTTCTTT.

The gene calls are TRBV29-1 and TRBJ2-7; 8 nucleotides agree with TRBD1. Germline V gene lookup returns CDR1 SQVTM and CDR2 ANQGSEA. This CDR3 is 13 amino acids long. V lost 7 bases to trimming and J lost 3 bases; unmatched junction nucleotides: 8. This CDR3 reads CSGRLGTGYEQYF. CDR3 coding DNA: TGCAGCGGACGGTTGGGGACAGGCTACGAGCAGTACTTC.

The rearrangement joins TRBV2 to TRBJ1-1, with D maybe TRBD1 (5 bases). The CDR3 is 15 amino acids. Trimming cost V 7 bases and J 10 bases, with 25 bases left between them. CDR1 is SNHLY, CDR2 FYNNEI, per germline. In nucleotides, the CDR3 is TGTGCCAGCAAATCTTCGAGGGCAGAAACGAGGGGAGCTTTCTTT. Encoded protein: CASKSSRAETRGAFF. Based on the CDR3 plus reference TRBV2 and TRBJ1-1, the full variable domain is EPEVTQTPSHQVTQMGQEVILRCVPISNHLYFYWYRQILGQKVEFLVSFYNNEISEKSEIFDDQFSVERPDGSNFTLKIRSTKLEDSAMYFCASKSSRAETRGAFFGQGTRLTVV.

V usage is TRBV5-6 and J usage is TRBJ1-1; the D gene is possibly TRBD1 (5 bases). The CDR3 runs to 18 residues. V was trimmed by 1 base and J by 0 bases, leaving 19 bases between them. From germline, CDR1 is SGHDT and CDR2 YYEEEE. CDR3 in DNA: TGTGCCAGCAGCTTGAGTTGGAACAGGCCGTACATGAACACTGAAGCTTTCTTT. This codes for CASSLSWNRPYMNTEAFF.

The CDR3 bases are TGCGCCAGCAGCCAAGAGGGCACCTCGTACTCTGGAAACACCATATATTTT. Translation: CASSQEGTSYSGNTIYF. This chain uses TRBV4-1 with TRBJ1-3; D is uncertain. CDR1 MGHRA and CDR2 YSYEKL come from the germline V gene. The V end was cut by 0 bases, the J end by 0 bases, with 12 bases between. This CDR3 spans 17 amino acids.

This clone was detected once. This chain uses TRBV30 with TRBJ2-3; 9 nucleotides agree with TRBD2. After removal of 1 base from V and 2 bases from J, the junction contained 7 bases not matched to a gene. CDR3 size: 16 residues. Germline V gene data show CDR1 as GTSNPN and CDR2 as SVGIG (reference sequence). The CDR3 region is CAWSAGAGGPTDTQYF. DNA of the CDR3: TGTGCCTGGAGTGCTGGTGCGGGAGGGCCCACAGATACGCAGTATTTT.

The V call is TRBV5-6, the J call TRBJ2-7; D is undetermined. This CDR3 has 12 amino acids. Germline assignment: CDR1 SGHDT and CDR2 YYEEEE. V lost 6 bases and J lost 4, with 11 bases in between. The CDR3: CASTYGLYEQYF. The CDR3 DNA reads TGTGCCAGCACCTACGGGCTGTACGAGCAGTACTTC.

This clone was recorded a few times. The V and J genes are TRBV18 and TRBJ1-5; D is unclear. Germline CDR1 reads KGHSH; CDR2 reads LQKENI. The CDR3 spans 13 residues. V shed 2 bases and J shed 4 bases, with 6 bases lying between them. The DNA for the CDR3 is TGTGCCAGCTCACCATTTAATAATCAGCCCCAGCATTTT. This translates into CASSPFNNQPQHF.

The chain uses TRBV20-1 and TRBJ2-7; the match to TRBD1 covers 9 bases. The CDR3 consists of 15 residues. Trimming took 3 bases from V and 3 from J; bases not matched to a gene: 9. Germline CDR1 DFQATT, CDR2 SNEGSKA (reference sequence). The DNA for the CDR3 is TGCAGTGCTAGTTCCCCAGAGACAGGGGGCTACGAGCAGTACTTC. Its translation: CSASSPETGGYEQYF.

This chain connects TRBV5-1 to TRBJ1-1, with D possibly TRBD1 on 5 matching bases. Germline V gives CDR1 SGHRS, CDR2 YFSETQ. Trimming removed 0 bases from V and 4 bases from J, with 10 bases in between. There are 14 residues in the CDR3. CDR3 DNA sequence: TGCGCCAGCAGCTTGGGCGAGGGGTTCACTGAAGCTTTCTTT. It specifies CASSLGEGFTEAFF.

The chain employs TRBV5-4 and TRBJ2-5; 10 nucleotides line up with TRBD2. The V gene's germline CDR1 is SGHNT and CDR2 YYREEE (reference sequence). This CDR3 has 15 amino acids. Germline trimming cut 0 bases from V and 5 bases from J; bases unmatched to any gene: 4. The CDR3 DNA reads TGTGCCAGCAGCTTGGGGGGTAGCGGGAGGGAGACCCAGTACTTC. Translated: CASSLGGSGRETQYF. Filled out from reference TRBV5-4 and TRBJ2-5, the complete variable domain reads ETGVTQSPTHLIKTRGQQVTLRCSSQSGHNTVSWYQQALGQGPQFIFQYYREEENGRGNFPPRFSGLQFPNYSSELNVNALELDDSALYLCASSLGGSGRETQYFGPGTRLLVL.

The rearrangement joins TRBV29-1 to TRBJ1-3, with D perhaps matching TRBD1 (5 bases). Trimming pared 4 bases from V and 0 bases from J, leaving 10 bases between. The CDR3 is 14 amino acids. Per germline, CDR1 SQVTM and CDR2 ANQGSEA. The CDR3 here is CSVVDSSSGNTIYF. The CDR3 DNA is TGCAGCGTTGTAGACAGCTCCTCTGGAAACACCATATATTTT.

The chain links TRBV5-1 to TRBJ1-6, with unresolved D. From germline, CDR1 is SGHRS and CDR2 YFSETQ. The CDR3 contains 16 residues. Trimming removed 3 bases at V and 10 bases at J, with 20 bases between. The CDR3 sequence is CASSSGKDLPNSPLHF. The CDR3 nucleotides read TGCGCCAGCAGCTCCGGGAAAGACTTACCAAACTCACCCCTCCACTTT.

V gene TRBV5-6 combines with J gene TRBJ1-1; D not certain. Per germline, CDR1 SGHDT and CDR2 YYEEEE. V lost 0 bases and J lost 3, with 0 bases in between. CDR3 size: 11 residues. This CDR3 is CASSLDTEAFF. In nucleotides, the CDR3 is TGTGCCAGCAGCTTGGACACTGAAGCTTTCTTT.

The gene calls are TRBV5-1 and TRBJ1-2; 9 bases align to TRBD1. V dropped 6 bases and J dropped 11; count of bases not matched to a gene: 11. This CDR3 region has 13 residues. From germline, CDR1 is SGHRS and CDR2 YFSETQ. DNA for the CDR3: TGCGCCAGCACCGCCGCGAGGGACAGGGATTACACCTTC. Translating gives CASTAARDRDYTF.

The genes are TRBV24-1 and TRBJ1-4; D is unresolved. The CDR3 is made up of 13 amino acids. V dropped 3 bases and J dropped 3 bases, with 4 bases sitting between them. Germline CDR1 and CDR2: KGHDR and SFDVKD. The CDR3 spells CATSDPPNEKLFF. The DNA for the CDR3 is TGTGCCACCAGTGATCCCCCTAATGAAAAACTGTTTTTT.